This T cell receptor beta chain appears in the sequencing data of a study of OX40 agonist ivuxolimab in advanced cancers. At the level of the study: Participants, 82.7% male, averaged approximately 56 years of age, ranging from roughly 20 to 79. General observations from the study: Clonal expansion by week 6 occurred in CD4+ and CD8+ blood T cells (at 0.1 to 3.0 mg/kg).

The CDR3 runs 11 residues. Germline V gives CDR1 DFQATT, CDR2 SNEGSKA (reference sequence). V was pared by 2 bases and J by 0 bases, with 0 bases between. If patients had autoimmune disease history or systemic immunosuppression, they were excluded. Notes on this clone: Its antigen is unknown. This sample also contains other DNA sequences that code for the same CDR3.

Sequencing was performed with immunoSEQ multiplex PCR; in TCRdb, only in-frame clones are kept and a portion is missing. The sample lists around 70,000 clones, under 85% occurring once. Sequences were derived from CD4+ or CD8+ T cells sorted from blood, sampled in a trial of the OX40 agonist ivuxolimab. This TCR derives from an adult with an advanced solid tumor such as melanoma, head and neck, liver or kidney cancer. The chain carries TRBV20-1 and TRBJ2-3, with D uncertain. DNA of the CDR3: TGCAGTGCTAGAAGCACAGATACGCAGTATTTT. This gives the protein CSARSTDTQYF.